This T cell receptor beta chain was found in a study of blood T cell repertoires in COVID-19. Overall study: Researchers got acute and convalescent COVID-19 samples from the United States, Italy and Spain. Sample material is recorded as cDNA or gDNA derived from T cells, B-cell-depleted T cells, or PBMCs.

Germline V gene data show CDR1 as LGHDT and CDR2 as YNNKEL (reference sequence). The CDR3 is made up of 15 amino acids. V lost 6 bases, J lost 7 bases, and 9 bases stayed unmatched. Authors' analysis steps: Estimation of nucleated cell counts was performed using reference gene primer amplification. Sequenced by immunoSEQ multiplex PCR; TCRdb stores in-frame clones only, minus some. Clonal size and the V and J genes are those of that table, whereas D and trimming came from the DNA. The data show 150,000 to 160,000 clones, with about nine tenths seen just once and 2% to 3% held by the top ten. The receptor's source is a woman aged 70-85 years with acute or convalescent COVID-19. Input material: peripheral blood. This sequence joins TRBV3-1 (or the pseudogene TRBV3-2) and TRBJ2-2; TRBD1 aligns across 9 bases. The CDR3 sequence: CASRRSGQGIGELFF. Written as DNA, the CDR3 is TGTGCCAGCAGACGCTCGGGACAGGGCATCGGGGAGCTGTTTTTT.